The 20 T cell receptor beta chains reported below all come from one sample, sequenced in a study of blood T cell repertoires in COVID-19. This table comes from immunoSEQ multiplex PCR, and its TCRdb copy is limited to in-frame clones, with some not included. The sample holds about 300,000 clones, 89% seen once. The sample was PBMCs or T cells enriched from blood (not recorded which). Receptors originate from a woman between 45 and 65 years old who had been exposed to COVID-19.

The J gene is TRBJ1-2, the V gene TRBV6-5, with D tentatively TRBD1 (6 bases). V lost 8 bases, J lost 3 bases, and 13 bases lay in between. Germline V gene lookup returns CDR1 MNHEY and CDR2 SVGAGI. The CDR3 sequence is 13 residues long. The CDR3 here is CASGRTVDYGYTF. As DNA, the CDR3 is TGTGCCAGCGGCCGGACAGTCGACTATGGCTACACCTTC.

The chain's CDR3 is CASSLADFQNTQYF. The CDR3 DNA is TGTGCCAGCAGCTTAGCAGACTTCCAGAATACGCAGTATTTT. The chain joins TRBV11-2 to TRBJ2-3, with unresolved D. Germline V lookup: CDR1 SGHAT, CDR2 FQNNGV. This CDR3 comprises 14 residues. V gave up 1 base and J gave up 7 bases, with 12 bases separating them.

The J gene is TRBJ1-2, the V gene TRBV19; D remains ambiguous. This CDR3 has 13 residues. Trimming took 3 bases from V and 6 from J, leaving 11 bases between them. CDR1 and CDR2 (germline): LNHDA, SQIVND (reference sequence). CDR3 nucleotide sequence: TGTGCCAGTAGTATGAGCGGCCCCCATGGCTACACCTTC. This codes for CASSMSGPHGYTF.

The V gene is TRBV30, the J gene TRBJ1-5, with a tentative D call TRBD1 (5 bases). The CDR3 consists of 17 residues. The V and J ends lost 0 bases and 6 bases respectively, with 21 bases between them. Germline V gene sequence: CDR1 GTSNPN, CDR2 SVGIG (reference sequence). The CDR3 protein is CAWSVSYDSVRIQPQHF. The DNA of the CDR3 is TGTGCCTGGAGTGTATCGTACGACAGCGTCCGTATTCAGCCCCAGCATTTT. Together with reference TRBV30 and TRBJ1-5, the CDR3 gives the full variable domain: SQTIHQWPATLVQPVGSPLSLECTVEGTSNPNLYWYRQAAGRGLQLLFYSVGIGQISSEVPQNLSASRPQDRQFILSSKKLLLSDSGFYLCAWSVSYDSVRIQPQHFGDGTRLSIL.

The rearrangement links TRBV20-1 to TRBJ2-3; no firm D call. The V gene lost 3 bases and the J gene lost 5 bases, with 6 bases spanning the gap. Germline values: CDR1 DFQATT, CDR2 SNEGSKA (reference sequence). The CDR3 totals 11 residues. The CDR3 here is CSASQLDTQYF. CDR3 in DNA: TGCAGTGCTAGTCAACTAGATACGCAGTATTTT.

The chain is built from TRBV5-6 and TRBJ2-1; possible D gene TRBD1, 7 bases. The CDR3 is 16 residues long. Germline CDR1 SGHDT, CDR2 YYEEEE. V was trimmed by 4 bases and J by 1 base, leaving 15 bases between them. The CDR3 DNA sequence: TGTGCCAGCAGCCGACAGGGAGGAGGGTCCTACAATGAGCAGTTCTTC. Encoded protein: CASSRQGGGSYNEQFF. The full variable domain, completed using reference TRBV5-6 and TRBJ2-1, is DAGVTQSPTHLIKTRGQQVTLRCSPKSGHDTVSWYQQALGQGPQFIFQYYEEEERQRGNFPDRFSGHQFPNYSSELNVNALLLGDSALYLCASSRQGGGSYNEQFFGPGTRLTVL.

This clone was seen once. This chain's CDR3 is CASSPPAGGSLNTEAFF. In nucleotides, the CDR3 is TGTGCCAGCAGTCCCCCTGCAGGGGGGAGCCTGAACACTGAAGCTTTCTTT. This chain joins TRBV28 and TRBJ1-1; 7 positions agree with TRBD1. There are 17 residues in the CDR3. Germline V CDR1 and CDR2: MDHEN, SYDVKM. The trim removed 5 bases at V and 0 bases at J, leaving 12 bases unmatched.

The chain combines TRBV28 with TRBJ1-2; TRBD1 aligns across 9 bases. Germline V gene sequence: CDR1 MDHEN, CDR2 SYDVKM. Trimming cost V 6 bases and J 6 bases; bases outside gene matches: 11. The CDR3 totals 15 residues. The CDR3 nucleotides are TGTGCCAGCAGAAGTGCCGGGACAGGGTTGAATGGCTACACCTTC. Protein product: CASRSAGTGLNGYTF.

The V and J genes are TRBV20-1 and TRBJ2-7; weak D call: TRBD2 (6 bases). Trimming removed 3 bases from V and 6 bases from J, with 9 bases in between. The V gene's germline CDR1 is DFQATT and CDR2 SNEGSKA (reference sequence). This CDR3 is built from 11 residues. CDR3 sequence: CSARGGREQYF. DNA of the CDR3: TGCAGTGCTAGGGGGGGTCGCGAGCAGTACTTC.

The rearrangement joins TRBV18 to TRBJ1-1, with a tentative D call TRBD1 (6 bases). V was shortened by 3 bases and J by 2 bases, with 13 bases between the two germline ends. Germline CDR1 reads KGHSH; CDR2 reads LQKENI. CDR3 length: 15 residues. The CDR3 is CASSPTGGLNTEAFF. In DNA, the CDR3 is TGTGCCAGCTCACCTACTGGGGGCCTAAACACTGAAGCTTTCTTT. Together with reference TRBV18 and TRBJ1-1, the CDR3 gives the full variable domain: NAGVMQNPRHLVRRRGQEARLRCSPMKGHSHVYWYRQLPEEGLKFMVYLQKENIIDESGMPKERFSAEFPKEGPSILRIQQVVRGDSAAYFCASSPTGGLNTEAFFGQGTRLTVV.

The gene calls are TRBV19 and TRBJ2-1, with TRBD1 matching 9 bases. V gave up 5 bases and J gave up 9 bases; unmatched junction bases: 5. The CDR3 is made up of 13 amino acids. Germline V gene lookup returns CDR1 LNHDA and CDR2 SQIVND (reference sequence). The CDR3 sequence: CASSSTGGGEQFF. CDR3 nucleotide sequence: TGTGCCAGTAGTTCAACAGGGGGCGGTGAGCAGTTCTTC.

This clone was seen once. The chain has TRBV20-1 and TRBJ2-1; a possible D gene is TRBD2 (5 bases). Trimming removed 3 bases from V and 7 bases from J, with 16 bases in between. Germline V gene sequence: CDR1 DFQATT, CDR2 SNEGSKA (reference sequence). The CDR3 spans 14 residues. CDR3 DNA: TGCAGTGCTAGTAGACTAATCCAGGCAAATGAGCAGTTCTTC. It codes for CSASRLIQANEQFF.

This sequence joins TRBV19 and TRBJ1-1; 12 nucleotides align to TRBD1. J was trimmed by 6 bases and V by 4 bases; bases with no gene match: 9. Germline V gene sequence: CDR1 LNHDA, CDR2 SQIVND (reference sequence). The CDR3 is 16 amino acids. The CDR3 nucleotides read TGTGCCAGTAGTAAGCCCTCCGGGACAGGGGGCTCTGAAGCTTTCTTT. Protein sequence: CASSKPSGTGGSEAFF.

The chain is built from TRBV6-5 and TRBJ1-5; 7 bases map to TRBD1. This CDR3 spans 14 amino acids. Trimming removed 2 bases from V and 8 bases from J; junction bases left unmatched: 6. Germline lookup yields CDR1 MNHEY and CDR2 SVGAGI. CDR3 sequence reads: CASSYRGRGEPQHF. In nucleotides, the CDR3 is TGTGCCAGCAGTTACCGAGGCAGGGGGGAGCCCCAGCATTTT.

The CDR3 loop reads CASSSPGAGGYYEQYF. CDR3 in DNA: TGTGCCAGCAGCTCCCCGGGTGCGGGGGGTTACTACGAGCAGTACTTC. The J gene is TRBJ2-7, the V gene TRBV11-2, with 8 positions matching TRBD2. Germline values: CDR1 SGHAT, CDR2 FQNNGV. This CDR3 is built from 16 residues. V trimming: 4 bases; J trimming: 3 bases; junction bases outside the gene matches: 11.

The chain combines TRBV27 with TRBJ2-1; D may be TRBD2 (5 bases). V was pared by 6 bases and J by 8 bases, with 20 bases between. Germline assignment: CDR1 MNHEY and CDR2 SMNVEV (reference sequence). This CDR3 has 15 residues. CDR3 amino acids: CASSLRGLLVDEQFF. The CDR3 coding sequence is TGTGCCAGCAGCCTCCGAGGACTCCTCGTGGATGAGCAGTTCTTC.

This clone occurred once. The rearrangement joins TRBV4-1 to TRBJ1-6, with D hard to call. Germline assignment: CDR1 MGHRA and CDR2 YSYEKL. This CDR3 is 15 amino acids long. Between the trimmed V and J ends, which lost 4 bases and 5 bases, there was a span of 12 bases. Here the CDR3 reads CASSREDEDNSPLHF. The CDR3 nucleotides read TGCGCCAGCAGCCGGGAGGACGAGGATAATTCACCCCTCCACTTT.

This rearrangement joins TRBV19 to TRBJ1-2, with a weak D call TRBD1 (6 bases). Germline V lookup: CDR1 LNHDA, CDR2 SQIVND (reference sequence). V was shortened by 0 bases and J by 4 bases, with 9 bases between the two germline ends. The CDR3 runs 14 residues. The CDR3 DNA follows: TGTGCCAGTAGTATAGACCAGGGGAGCTATGGCTACACCTTC. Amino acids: CASSIDQGSYGYTF.

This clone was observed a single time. CDR3 loop: CASSLFRRGDGYTF. The CDR3 nucleotides read TGTGCCAGCAGCTTATTCCGTCGGGGTGATGGCTACACCTTC. The chain couples TRBV7-6 to TRBJ1-2, with unresolved D. With 2 bases removed from V and 6 bases from J, the gap between germline ends came to 13 bases. Germline V lookup: CDR1 SGHVS, CDR2 FNYEAQ. The CDR3 extends over 14 amino acids.

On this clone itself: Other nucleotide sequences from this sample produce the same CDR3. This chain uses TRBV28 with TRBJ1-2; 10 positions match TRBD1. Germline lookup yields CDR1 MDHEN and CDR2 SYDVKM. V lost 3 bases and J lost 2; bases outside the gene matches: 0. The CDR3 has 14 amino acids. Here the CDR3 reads CASSLTGGNYGYTF. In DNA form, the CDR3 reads TGTGCCAGCAGTTTGACAGGGGGCAACTATGGCTACACCTTC.